This T cell receptor beta chain was identified during a study of tissue T cells after allogeneic stem cell transplantation. The table came from immunoSEQ multiplex PCR; TCRdb's copy has only in-frame clones and leaves some out. The repertoire holds about 7,700 clones, with roughly a third as singletons. This clone was counted a single time. The antigen is undetermined. Gene and germline names: mouse. The read comes to an end 1 residue before the CDR3 does, leaving the germline J gene to fill in the end. General study results and limits: Blood and spleen captured only part of the tissue TCR repertoire. Some tissue clones might be persisting host cells; their alloreactivity or antigen specificity was not determined.

In germline, CDR1 is KGHPV, CDR2 FQNQEV (reference sequence). CDR3 length equals 14 residues. V lost 4 bases and J 4 bases, leaving 11 bases between the germline ends. The time point is: mouse harvest day 14 after allogeneic transplant. Each mouse received 10^7 T-cell-depleted marrow cells plus 10^6 splenic CD5+ T cells by tail vein. This mouse GVHD model was MHC-mismatched B6 to BALB/c, profiled day 7 or 14. The genes are TRBV26 and TRBJ2-1; D may be TRBD1 (6 bases). This sequence originates from a female BALB/c mouse given C57BL/6 T cells with graft-versus-host disease after an allogeneic hematopoietic cell transplant. The sequencing input was skin. The DNA read from the CDR3 is TGTGCCAGCAGTCGGAACAGGGTGTATGCTGAGCAGTTC. Translating gives CASSRNRVYAEQF. The full CDR3 protein is CASSRNRVYAEQFF.